This T cell receptor beta chain was retrieved from a study of blood T cell repertoires in COVID-19. In the study overall: The study drew acute and convalescent COVID-19 samples from the United States, Italy and Spain. PBMCs, B-cell-depleted T cells, or T cells were the source of the cDNA or gDNA that made up the material.

Original processing notes: Reference gene primers were amplified, and this amplification served to estimate nucleated cell counts. Sequencing used immunoSEQ multiplex PCR; TCRdb keeps in-frame clones, though not all of them. That table gives V, J and clone size, and the DNA gave D and trimming. The table lists under 200,000 clones, 70% to 90% of them singletons, with 20% to 25% in the top ten. V lost 5 bases to trimming and J lost 4 bases, with 9 bases between them. The CDR3 loop spans 13 amino acids. This TCR derives from a man aged 55 to 69 with active or convalescent COVID-19. The chain links TRBV12-3 or TRBV12-4 to TRBJ2-1; tentative D call: TRBD1 (6 bases). The material sequenced was peripheral blood. The CDR3: CASSIGQYNEQFF. The CDR3 DNA reads TGTGCCAGCAGTATTGGACAGTACAATGAGCAGTTCTTC.